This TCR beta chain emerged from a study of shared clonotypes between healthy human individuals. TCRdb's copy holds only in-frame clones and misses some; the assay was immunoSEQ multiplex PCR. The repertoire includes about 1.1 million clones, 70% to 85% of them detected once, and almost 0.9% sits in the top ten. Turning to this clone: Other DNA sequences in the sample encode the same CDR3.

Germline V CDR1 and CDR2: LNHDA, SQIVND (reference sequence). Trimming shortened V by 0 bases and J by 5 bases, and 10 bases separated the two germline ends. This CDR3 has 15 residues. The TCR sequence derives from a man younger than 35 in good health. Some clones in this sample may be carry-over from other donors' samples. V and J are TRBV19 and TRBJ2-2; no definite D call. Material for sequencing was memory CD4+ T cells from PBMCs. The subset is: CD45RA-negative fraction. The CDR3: CASSIEGPNTGELFF. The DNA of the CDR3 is TGTGCCAGTAGTATAGAAGGTCCTAATACCGGGGAGCTGTTTTTT.